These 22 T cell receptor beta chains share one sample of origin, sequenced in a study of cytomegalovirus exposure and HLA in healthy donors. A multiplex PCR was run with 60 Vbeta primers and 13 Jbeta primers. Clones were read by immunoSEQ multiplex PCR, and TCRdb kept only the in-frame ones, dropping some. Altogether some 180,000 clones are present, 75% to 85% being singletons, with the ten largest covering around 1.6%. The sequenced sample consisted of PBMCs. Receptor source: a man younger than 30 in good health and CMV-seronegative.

DNA for the CDR3: TGTGCCAGCAGTTGGGACACCCAAGCGTTGTATGGCTACACCTTC. This translates into CASSWDTQALYGYTF. The J gene is TRBJ1-2, the V gene TRBV6-5; D perhaps matches TRBD1 (6 bases). The germline V gene encodes CDR1 MNHEY and CDR2 SVGAGI. V gave up 4 bases and J gave up 5 bases, with 17 bases separating them. The CDR3 runs 15 residues.

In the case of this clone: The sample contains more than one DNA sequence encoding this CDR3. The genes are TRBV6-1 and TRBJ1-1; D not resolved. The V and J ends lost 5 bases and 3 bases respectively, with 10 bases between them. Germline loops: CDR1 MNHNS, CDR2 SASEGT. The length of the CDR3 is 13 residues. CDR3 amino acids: CASSPGVDTEAFF. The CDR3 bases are TGTGCCAGCAGTCCCGGGGTAGACACTGAAGCTTTCTTT.

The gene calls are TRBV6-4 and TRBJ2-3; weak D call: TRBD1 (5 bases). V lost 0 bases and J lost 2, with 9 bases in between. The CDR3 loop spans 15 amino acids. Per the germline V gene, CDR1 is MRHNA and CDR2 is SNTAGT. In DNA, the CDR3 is TGTGCCAGCAGTGACTCCGGACACCACACAGATACGCAGTATTTT. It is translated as CASSDSGHHTDTQYF.

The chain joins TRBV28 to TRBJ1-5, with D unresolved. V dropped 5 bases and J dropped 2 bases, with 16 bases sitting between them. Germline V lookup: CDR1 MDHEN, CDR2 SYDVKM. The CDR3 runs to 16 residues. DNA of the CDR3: TGTGCCAGCAGTGAACGGCGGGGTTGGGGCAATCAGCCCCAGCATTTT. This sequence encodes CASSERRGWGNQPQHF.

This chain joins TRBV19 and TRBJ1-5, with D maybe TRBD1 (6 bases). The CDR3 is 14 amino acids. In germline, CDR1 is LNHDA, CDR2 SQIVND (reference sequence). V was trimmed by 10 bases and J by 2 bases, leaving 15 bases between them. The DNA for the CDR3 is TGTGCCATATCCCAGGGGTCTGGCAATCAGCCCCAGCATTTT. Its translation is CAISQGSGNQPQHF.

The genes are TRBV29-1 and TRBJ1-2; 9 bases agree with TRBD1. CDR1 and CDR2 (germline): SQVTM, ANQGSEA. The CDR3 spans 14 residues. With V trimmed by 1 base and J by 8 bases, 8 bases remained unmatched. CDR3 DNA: TGCAGCGTTGAAGCTTTGTACAGGGGGCTCGGCTACACCTTC. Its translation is CSVEALYRGLGYTF.

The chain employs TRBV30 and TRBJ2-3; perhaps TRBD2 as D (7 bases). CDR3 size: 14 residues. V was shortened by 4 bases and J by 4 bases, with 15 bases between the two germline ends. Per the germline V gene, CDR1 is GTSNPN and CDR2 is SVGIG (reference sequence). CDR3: CAWMVRGGADTQYF. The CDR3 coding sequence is TGTGCCTGGATGGTTAGGGGGGGGGCAGATACGCAGTATTTT.

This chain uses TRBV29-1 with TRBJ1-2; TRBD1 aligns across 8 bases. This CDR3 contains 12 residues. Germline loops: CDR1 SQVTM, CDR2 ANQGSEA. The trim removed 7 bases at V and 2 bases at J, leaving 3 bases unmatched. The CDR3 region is CSARDRNYGYTF. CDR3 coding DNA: TGCAGCGCCCGGGACAGGAACTATGGCTACACCTTC.

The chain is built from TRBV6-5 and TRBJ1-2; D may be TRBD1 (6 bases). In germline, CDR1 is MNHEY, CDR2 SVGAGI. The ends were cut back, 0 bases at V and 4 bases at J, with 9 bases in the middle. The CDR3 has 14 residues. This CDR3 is CASSYSRGRYGYTF. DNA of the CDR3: TGTGCCAGCAGTTACTCCAGGGGCCGCTATGGCTACACCTTC.

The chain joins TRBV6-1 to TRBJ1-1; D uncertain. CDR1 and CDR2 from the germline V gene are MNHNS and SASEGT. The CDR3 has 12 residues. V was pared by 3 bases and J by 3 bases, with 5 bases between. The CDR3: CASSEADTEAFF. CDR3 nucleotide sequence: TGTGCCAGCAGTGAGGCGGACACTGAAGCTTTCTTT.

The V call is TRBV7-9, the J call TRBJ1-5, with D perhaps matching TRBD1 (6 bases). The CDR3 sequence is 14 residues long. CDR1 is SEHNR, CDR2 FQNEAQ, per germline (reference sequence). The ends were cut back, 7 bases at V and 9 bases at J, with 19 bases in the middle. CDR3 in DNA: TGTGCCAGCACTAAGGGGGAGGGTAGGACGCCCCAGCATTTT. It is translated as CASTKGEGRTPQHF. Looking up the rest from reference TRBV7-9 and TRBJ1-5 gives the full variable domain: DTGVSQNPRHKITKRGQNVTFRCDPISEHNRLYWYRQTLGQGPEFLTYFQNEAQLEKSRLLSDRFSAERPKGSFSTLEIQRTEQGDSAMYLCASTKGEGRTPQHFGDGTRLSIL.

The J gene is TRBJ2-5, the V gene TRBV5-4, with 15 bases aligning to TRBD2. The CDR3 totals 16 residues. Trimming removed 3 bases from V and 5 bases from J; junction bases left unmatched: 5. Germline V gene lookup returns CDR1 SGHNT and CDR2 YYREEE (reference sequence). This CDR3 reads CASSWGGTSGGETQYF. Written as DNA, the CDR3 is TGTGCCAGCAGCTGGGGAGGGACTAGCGGGGGGGAGACCCAGTACTTC.

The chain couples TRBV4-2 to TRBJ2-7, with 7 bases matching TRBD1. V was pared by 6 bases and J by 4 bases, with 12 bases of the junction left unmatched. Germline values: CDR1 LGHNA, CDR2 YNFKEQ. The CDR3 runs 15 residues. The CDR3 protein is CASSRLRDSLYEQYF. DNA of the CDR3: TGTGCCAGCAGTCGACTCCGGGACAGCCTTTACGAGCAGTACTTC.

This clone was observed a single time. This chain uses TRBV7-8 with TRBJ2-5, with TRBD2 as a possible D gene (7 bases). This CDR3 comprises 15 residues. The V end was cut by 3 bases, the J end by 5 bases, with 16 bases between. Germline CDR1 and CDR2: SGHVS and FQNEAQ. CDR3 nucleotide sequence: TGTGCCAGCAGCTTCCCGGGGAGGGGGTACGAGACCCAGTACTTC. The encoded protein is CASSFPGRGYETQYF.

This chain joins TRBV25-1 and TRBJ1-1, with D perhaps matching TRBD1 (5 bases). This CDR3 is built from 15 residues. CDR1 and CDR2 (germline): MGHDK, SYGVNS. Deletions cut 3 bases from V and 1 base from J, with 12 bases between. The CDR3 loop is CASSDRGTRNTEAFF. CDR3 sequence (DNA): TGTGCCAGCAGTGACCGGGGGACTAGGAACACTGAAGCTTTCTTT. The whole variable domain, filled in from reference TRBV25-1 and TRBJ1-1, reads EADIYQTPRYLVIGTGKKITLECSQTMGHDKMYWYQQDPGMELHLIHYSYGVNSTEKGDLSSESTVSRIRTEHFPLTLESARPSHTSQYLCASSDRGTRNTEAFFGQGTRLTVV.

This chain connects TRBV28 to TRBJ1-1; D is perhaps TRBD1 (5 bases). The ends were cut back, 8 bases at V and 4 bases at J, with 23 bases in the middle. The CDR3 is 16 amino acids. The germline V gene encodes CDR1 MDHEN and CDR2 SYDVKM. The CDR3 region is CASPRVEGGGATEAFF. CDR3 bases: TGTGCCAGCCCACGGGTAGAGGGTGGCGGGGCCACTGAAGCTTTCTTT.

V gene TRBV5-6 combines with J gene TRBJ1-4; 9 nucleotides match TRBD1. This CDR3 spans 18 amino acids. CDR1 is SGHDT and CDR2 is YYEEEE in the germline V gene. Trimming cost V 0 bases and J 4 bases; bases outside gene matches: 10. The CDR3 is CASSLDNRGPDFNEKLFF. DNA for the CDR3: TGTGCCAGCAGCTTGGATAACAGGGGGCCGGACTTTAATGAAAAACTGTTTTTT. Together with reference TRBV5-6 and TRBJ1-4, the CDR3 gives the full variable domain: DAGVTQSPTHLIKTRGQQVTLRCSPKSGHDTVSWYQQALGQGPQFIFQYYEEEERQRGNFPDRFSGHQFPNYSSELNVNALLLGDSALYLCASSLDNRGPDFNEKLFFGSGTQLSVL.

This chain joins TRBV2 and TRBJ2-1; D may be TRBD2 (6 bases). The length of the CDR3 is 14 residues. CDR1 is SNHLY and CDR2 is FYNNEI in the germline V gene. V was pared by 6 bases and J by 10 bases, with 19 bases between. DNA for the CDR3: TGTGCCAGCAGGGCGCAAGCGGGCCCGCGAGAGCAGTTCTTC. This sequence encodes CASRAQAGPREQFF.

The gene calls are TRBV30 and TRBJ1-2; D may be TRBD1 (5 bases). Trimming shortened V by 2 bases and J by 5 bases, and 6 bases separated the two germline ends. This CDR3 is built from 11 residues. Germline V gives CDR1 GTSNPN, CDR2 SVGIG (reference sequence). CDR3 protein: CAWSRGYGYTF. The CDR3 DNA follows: TGTGCCTGGAGTCGGGGGTATGGCTACACCTTC.

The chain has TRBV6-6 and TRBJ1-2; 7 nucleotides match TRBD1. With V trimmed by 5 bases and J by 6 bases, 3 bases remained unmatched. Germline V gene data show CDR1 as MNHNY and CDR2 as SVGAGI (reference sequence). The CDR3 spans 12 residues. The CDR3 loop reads CASSQQGNGYTF. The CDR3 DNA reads TGTGCCAGCAGTCAACAGGGGAATGGCTACACCTTC.

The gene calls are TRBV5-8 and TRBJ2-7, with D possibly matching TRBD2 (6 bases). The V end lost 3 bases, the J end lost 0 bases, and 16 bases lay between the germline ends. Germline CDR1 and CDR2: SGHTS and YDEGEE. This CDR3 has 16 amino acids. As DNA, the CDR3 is TGTGCCAGCAGCTGGGGGACTGAGGACAACTCCTACGAGCAGTACTTC. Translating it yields CASSWGTEDNSYEQYF.

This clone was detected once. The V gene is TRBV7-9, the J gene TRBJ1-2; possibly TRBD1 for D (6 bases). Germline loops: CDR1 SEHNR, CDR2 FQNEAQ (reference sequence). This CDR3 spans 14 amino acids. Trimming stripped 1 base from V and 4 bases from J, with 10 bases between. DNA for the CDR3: TGTGCCAGCAGCTTAGAGGGGGATCGCTATGGCTACACCTTC. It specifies CASSLEGDRYGYTF.